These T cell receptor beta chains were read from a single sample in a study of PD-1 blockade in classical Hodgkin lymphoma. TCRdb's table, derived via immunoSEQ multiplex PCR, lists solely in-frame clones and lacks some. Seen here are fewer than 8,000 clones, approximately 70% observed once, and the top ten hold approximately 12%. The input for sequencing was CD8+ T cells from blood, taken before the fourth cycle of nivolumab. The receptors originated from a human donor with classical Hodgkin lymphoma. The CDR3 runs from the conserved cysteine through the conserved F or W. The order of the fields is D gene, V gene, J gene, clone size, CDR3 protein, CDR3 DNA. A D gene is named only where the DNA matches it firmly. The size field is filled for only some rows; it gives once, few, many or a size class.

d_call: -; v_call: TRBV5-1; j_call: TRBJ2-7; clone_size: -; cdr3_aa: CASSLRAMFLDEQYF; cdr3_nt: TGCGCCAGCAGCTTACGGGCGATGTTCTTGGACGAGCAGTACTTC
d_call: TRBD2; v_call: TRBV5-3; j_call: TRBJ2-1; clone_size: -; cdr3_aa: CARSLGLAGVDEQFF; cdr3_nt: TGTGCCAGAAGCTTGGGACTAGCGGGAGTCGATGAGCAGTTCTTC
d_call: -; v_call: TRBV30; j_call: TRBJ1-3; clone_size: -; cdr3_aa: CAWSFTIDTIYF; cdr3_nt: TGTGCCTGGAGTTTCACAATAGACACCATATATTTT
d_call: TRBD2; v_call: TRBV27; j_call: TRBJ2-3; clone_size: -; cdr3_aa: CASSLSAGGSTDTQYF; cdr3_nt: TGTGCCAGCAGTTTAAGCGCGGGGGGTTCCACAGATACGCAGTATTTT
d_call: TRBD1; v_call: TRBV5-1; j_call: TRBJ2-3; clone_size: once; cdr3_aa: CASSLDPGQGVADTQYF; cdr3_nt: TGCGCCAGCAGCTTGGACCCGGGACAGGGGGTAGCAGATACGCAGTATTTT
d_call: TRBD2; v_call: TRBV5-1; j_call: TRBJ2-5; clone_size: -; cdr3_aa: CASSSTGGKETQYF; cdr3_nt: TGCGCCAGCAGCTCAACCGGGGGGAAGGAGACCCAGTACTTC
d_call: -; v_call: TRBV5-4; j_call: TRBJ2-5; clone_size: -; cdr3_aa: CASSQKPLESYQETQYF; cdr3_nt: TGTGCCAGCAGCCAAAAACCTCTCGAGTCGTACCAAGAGACCCAGTACTTC
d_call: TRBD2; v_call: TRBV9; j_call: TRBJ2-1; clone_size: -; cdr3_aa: CASSVVASGGIGGEQFF; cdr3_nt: TGTGCCAGCAGCGTAGTGGCTAGCGGGGGCATAGGAGGTGAGCAGTTCTTC
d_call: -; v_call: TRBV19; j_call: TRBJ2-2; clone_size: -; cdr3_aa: CASTHRASGELFF; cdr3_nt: TGTGCCAGTACTCACAGGGCTAGCGGGGAGCTGTTTTTT
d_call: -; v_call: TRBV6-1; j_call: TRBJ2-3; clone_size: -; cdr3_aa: CASSEEGGGTAFTDTQYF; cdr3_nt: TGTGCCAGCAGTGAAGAGGGGGGTGGGACAGCCTTCACAGATACGCAGTATTTT
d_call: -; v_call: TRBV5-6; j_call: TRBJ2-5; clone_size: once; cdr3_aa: CASSLVGGQETQYF; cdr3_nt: TGTGCCAGCAGCTTGGTAGGGGGCCAAGAGACCCAGTACTTC
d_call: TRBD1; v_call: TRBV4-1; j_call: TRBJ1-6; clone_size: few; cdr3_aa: CASSQDGQGGSPLHF; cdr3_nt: TGCGCCAGCAGCCAAGACGGGCAGGGGGGTTCACCCCTCCACTTT
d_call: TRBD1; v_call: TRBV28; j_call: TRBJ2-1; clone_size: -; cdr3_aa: CASTLRGTGYNEQFF; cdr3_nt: TGTGCCAGCACCTTAAGAGGGACAGGATACAATGAGCAGTTCTTC
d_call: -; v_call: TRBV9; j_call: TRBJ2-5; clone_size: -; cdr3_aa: CASSQRGEETQYF; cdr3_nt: TGTGCCAGCAGCCAGAGGGGGGAAGAGACCCAGTACTTC
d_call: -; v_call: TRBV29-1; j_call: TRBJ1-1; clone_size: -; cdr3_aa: CSVVRGYEAFF; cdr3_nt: TGCAGCGTTGTTAGAGGGTATGAAGCTTTCTTT
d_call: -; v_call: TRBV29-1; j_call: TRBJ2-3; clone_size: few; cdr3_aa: CSVEDLQDDTQYF; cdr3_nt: TGCAGCGTTGAAGATTTACAGGATGATACGCAGTATTTT
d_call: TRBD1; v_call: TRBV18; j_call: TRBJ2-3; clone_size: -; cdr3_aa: CASSPKGGQGVNTQYF; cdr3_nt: TGTGCCAGCTCACCAAAAGGCGGACAGGGTGTGAATACGCAGTATTTT
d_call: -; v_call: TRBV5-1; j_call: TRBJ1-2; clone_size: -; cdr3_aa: CASSLEGHPANYGYTF; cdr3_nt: TGCGCCAGCAGCTTGGAGGGACACCCAGCTAACTATGGCTACACCTTC
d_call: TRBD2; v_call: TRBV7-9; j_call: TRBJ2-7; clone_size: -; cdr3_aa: CASRGLAGTYEQYF; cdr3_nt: TGTGCCAGCAGAGGACTAGCGGGGACCTACGAGCAGTACTTC
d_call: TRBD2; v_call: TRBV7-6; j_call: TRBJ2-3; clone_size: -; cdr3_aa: CASSLGLAAGADTDTQYF; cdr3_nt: TGTGCCAGCAGCTTAGGCCTGGCAGCGGGAGCGGACACAGATACGCAGTATTTT
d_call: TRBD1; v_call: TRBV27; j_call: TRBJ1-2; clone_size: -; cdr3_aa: CASSLSRDRTFYGYTF; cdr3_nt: TGTGCCAGCAGTTTATCGAGGGACAGGACCTTCTATGGCTACACCTTC
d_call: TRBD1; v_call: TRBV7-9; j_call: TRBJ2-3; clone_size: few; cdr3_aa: CASSLAPTGSTDTQYF; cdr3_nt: TGTGCCAGCAGCTTAGCGCCGACAGGGAGCACAGATACGCAGTATTTT
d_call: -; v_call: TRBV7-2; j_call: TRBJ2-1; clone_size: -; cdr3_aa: CASSFPVERRSSYNEQFF; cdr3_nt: TGTGCCAGCAGCTTCCCGGTTGAGCGCCGGAGCTCCTACAATGAGCAGTTCTTC
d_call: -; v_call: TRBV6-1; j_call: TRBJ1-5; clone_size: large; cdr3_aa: CASSEVRYNQPQHF; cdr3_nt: TGTGCCAGCAGTGAAGTCCGGTACAATCAGCCCCAGCATTTT
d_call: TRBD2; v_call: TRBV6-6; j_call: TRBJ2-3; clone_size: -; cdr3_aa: CASSDGGDTDTQYF; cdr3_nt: TGTGCCAGCAGTGACGGGGGGGACACAGATACGCAGTATTTT
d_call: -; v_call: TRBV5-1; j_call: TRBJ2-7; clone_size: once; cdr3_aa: CASSLRRQSTYEQYF; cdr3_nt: TGCGCCAGCAGCTTGCGGCGACAGTCGACTTACGAGCAGTACTTC
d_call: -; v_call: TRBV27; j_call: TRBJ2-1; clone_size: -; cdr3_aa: CASSLIYGYNEQFF; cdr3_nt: TGTGCCAGCAGTTTGATCTACGGGTACAATGAGCAGTTCTTC
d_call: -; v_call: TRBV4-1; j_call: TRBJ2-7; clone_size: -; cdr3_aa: CASSQTMLGGRTYEQYF; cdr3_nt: TGCGCCAGCAGCCAGACGATGCTCGGGGGGCGTACCTACGAGCAGTACTTC
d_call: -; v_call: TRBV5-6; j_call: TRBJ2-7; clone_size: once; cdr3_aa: CASSPTSSYEQYF; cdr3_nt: TGTGCCAGCAGCCCAACAAGCTCCTACGAGCAGTACTTC
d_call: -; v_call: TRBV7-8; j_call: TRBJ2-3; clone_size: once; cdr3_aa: CASSLRGGIGDTQYF; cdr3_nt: TGTGCCAGCAGCTTAAGAGGGGGAATCGGAGATACGCAGTATTTT
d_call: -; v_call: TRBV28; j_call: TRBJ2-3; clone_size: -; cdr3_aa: CASNQWVGGDTQYF; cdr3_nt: TGTGCCAGCAATCAGTGGGTCGGTGGAGATACGCAGTATTTT
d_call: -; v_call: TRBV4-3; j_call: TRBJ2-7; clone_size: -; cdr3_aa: CASSQYGGPYEQYF; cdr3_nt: TGCGCCAGCAGCCAATACGGGGGGCCCTACGAGCAGTACTTC
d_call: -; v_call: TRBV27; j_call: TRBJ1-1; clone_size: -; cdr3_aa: CASSLLPGNTEAFF; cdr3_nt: TGTGCCAGCAGTTTACTCCCTGGGAACACTGAAGCTTTCTTT
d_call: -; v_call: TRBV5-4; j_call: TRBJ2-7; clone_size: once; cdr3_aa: CASSRRDYEQYF; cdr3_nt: TGTGCCAGCAGCCGACGGGACTACGAGCAGTACTTC
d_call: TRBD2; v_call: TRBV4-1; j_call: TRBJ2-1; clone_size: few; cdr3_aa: CASRPTSGTNNEQFF; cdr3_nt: TGCGCCAGCAGACCGACTAGCGGGACTAACAATGAGCAGTTCTTC
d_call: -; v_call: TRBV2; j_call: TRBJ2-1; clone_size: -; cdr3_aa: CASDDRSYNEQFF; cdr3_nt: TGTGCCAGCGACGACAGGAGCTACAATGAGCAGTTCTTC
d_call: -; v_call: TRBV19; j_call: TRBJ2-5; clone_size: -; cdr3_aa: CASSIRQGSETQYF; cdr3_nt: TGTGCCAGTAGTATACGGCAGGGGAGTGAGACCCAGTACTTC
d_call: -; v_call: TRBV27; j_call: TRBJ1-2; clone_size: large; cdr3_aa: CASSLALDRGLYGYTF; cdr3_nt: TGTGCCAGCAGTTTAGCCTTGGACCGGGGCCTATATGGCTACACCTTC
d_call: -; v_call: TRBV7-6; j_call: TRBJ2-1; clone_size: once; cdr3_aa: CASSLLDSHNEQFF; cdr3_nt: TGTGCCAGCAGCTTATTGGACAGCCACAATGAGCAGTTCTTC
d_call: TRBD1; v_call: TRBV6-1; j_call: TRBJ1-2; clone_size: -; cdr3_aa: CASSGGSGGLGGYTF; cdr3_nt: TGTGCCAGCAGTGGCGGATCAGGGGGCTTAGGTGGCTACACCTTC
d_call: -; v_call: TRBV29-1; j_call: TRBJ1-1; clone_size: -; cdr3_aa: CSVRGGDTNTEAFF; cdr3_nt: TGCAGCGTCCGGGGCGGGGACACGAACACTGAAGCTTTCTTT
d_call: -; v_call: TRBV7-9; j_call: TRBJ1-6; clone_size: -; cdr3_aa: CASSLDGFSYNSPLHF; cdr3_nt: TGTGCCAGCAGCCTGGACGGATTCTCCTATAATTCACCCCTCCACTTT
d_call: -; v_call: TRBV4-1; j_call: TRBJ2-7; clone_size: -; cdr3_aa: CASSLGPLRSYEQYF; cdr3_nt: TGCGCCAGCAGCCTAGGGCCCTTGAGGTCCTACGAGCAGTACTTC
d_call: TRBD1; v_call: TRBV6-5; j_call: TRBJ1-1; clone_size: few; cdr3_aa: CASSSGTGLNTEAFF; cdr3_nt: TGTGCCAGCAGTTCCGGGACAGGTTTGAACACTGAAGCTTTCTTT
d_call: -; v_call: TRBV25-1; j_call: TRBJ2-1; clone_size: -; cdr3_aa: CASSEYGVLTYNEQFF; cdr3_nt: TGTGCCAGCAGTGAATACGGCGTTCTCACCTACAATGAGCAGTTCTTC
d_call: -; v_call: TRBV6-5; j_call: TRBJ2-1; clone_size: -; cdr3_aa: CASSYARVRSFNEQFF; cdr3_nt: TGTGCCAGCAGTTACGCGAGGGTGCGATCCTTCAATGAGCAGTTCTTC
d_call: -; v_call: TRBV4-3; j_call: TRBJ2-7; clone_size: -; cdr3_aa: CASSQSLLDYEQYF; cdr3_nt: TGCGCCAGCAGCCAAAGTCTTCTCGACTACGAGCAGTACTTC
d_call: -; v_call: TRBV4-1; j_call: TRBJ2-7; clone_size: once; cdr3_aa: CASSQGIHEQYF; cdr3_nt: TGCGCCAGCAGCCAAGGCATCCACGAGCAGTACTTC
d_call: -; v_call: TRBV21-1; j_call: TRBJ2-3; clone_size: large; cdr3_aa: CARGLAVCTDTQYF; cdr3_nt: TGTGCCAGGGGACTAGCCGTTTGCACAGATACGCAGTATTTT
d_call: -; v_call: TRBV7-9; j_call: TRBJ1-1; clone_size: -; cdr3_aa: CASSLNRVNTEAFF; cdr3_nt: TGTGCCAGCAGCTTAAACAGGGTGAACACTGAAGCTTTCTTT
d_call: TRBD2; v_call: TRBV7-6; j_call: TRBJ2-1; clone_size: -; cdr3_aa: CASSPERGKSNEQFF; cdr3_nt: TGTGCCAGCAGCCCCGAGCGGGGGAAGTCCAATGAGCAGTTCTTC
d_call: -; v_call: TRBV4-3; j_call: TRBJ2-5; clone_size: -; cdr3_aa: CASSVQGRQETQYF; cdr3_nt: TGCGCCAGCAGCGTTCAGGGGAGGCAAGAGACCCAGTACTTC